These T cell receptor beta chains were read from a single sample in a study of blood T cell repertoires in COVID-19. Sequencing was performed with immunoSEQ multiplex PCR; in TCRdb, only in-frame clones are kept and a portion is missing. The table shows 250,000 to 300,000 clones, with roughly 93% occurring only once. The specimen was PBMCs or T cells enriched from blood (not recorded which). The receptors stem from a woman aged 40 to 50 with acute COVID-19. Each CDR3 is given with its conserved first and last residue. The order of the fields is D gene, V gene, J gene, clone size, CDR3 DNA, CDR3 protein. The D gene is left open where the match is weak. Some rows mark clone size as missing; the rest say once, few, many or name a class of expanded clone.

d_gene: TRBD1; v_gene: TRBV4-3; j_gene: TRBJ1-3; abundance: .; CDR3nt: TGCGCCAGCAGCCCTTCCTCAGGGGGGCCTGGAAACACCATATATTTT; CDR3aa: CASSPSSGGPGNTIYF
d_gene: .; v_gene: TRBV7-9; j_gene: TRBJ1-4; abundance: .; CDR3nt: TGTGCCAGCAGCATTAATGGGGGGAGTGGCGAAAAACTGTTTTTT; CDR3aa: CASSINGGSGEKLFF
d_gene: .; v_gene: TRBV7-2; j_gene: TRBJ1-2; abundance: .; CDR3nt: TGTGCCAGCAGCTTAAGGGGTTCTCGTTCACACGGCTACACCTTC; CDR3aa: CASSLRGSRSHGYTF
d_gene: TRBD1; v_gene: TRBV6-5; j_gene: TRBJ2-7; abundance: .; CDR3nt: TGTGCCAGCAGTTACGAGGCAGGGGGATACGAGCAGTACTTC; CDR3aa: CASSYEAGGYEQYF
d_gene: TRBD2; v_gene: TRBV10-3; j_gene: TRBJ2-3; abundance: .; CDR3nt: TGTGCCATCATGGGGACTAGCGGGGGTTCCACAGATACGCAGTATTTT; CDR3aa: CAIMGTSGGSTDTQYF
d_gene: .; v_gene: TRBV2; j_gene: TRBJ2-2; abundance: .; CDR3nt: TGTGCCAGCAGTAGGGGGAACACCGGGGAGCTGTTTTTT; CDR3aa: CASSRGNTGELFF
d_gene: TRBD1; v_gene: TRBV24-1; j_gene: TRBJ2-1; abundance: few; CDR3nt: TGTGCCACCAGTGAGAAGGGGACAGGGGGGAATGAGCAGTTCTTC; CDR3aa: CATSEKGTGGNEQFF
d_gene: .; v_gene: TRBV5-1; j_gene: TRBJ1-1; abundance: .; CDR3nt: TGCGCCAGCAGCTTGGGAGGGTCTAGTGAAGCTTTCTTT; CDR3aa: CASSLGGSSEAFF
d_gene: TRBD1; v_gene: TRBV28; j_gene: TRBJ2-1; abundance: .; CDR3nt: TGTGCCAGCAGTTTCGGGACAGGGAGAGGCAATGAGCAGTTCTTC; CDR3aa: CASSFGTGRGNEQFF
d_gene: TRBD2; v_gene: TRBV18; j_gene: TRBJ2-2; abundance: .; CDR3nt: TGTGCCAGCTCACCATACTCAGCGGGAGGCCCCACCGGGGAGCTGTTTTTT; CDR3aa: CASSPYSAGGPTGELFF
d_gene: TRBD2; v_gene: TRBV4-3; j_gene: TRBJ2-2; abundance: .; CDR3nt: TGCGCCAGCAGCCAAGCGGGAGGGTGGACCGGGGAGCTGTTTTTT; CDR3aa: CASSQAGGWTGELFF
d_gene: .; v_gene: TRBV7-2; j_gene: TRBJ1-3; abundance: .; CDR3nt: TGTGCCAGCAGCTTAGAGCCAGGAAACACCATATATTTT; CDR3aa: CASSLEPGNTIYF
d_gene: .; v_gene: TRBV7-3; j_gene: TRBJ2-3; abundance: .; CDR3nt: TGTGCCAGCAGCTTAACTACCTTAGGCACAGATACGCAGTATTTT; CDR3aa: CASSLTTLGTDTQYF
d_gene: TRBD2; v_gene: TRBV4-1; j_gene: TRBJ2-1; abundance: .; CDR3nt: TGCGCCAGCAGCCAAGTACCGGGTGCGGGGGGGCAGTCCTACAATGAGCAGTTCTTC; CDR3aa: CASSQVPGAGGQSYNEQFF
d_gene: TRBD1; v_gene: TRBV19; j_gene: TRBJ1-2; abundance: .; CDR3nt: TGTGCCAGTAGTGCCGCGGGACAGGGGCCCTATGGCTACACCTTC; CDR3aa: CASSAAGQGPYGYTF
d_gene: TRBD1; v_gene: TRBV27; j_gene: TRBJ1-5; abundance: .; CDR3nt: TGTGCCAGCAGTCTTACAGGGACAGGGTCAGGCAATCAGCCCCAGCATTTT; CDR3aa: CASSLTGTGSGNQPQHF
d_gene: TRBD2; v_gene: TRBV7-8; j_gene: TRBJ2-7; abundance: once; CDR3nt: TGTGCCAGCAGGTTTAGCGGGAGTTCCTACGAGCAGTACTTC; CDR3aa: CASRFSGSSYEQYF
d_gene: .; v_gene: TRBV7-2; j_gene: TRBJ1-6; abundance: .; CDR3nt: TGTGCCAGCAGCTTAAAGGCCGGGAATAATTCACCCCTCCACTTT; CDR3aa: CASSLKAGNNSPLHF
d_gene: .; v_gene: TRBV2; j_gene: TRBJ1-2; abundance: .; CDR3nt: TGTGCCCAAATGAAGGGCTGGACAGACTATGGCTACACCTTC; CDR3aa: CAQMKGWTDYGYTF
d_gene: .; v_gene: TRBV3-1/TRBV3-2; j_gene: TRBJ1-4; abundance: .; CDR3nt: TGTGCCAGCAGCCATCCCTGGTTGGGCGCTGAAAAACTGTTTTTT; CDR3aa: CASSHPWLGAEKLFF
d_gene: TRBD2; v_gene: TRBV3-1/TRBV3-2; j_gene: TRBJ2-7; abundance: .; CDR3nt: TGTGCCAGCAGCCATCGAACTAGAGGGAGGGACGAGCAGTACTTC; CDR3aa: CASSHRTRGRDEQYF
d_gene: .; v_gene: TRBV15; j_gene: TRBJ1-6; abundance: .; CDR3nt: TGTGCCACCAGCAATAGGGGGGTAATAGGGAGGGCTAATTCACCCCTCCACTTT; CDR3aa: CATSNRGVIGRANSPLHF
d_gene: .; v_gene: TRBV28; j_gene: TRBJ1-2; abundance: .; CDR3nt: TGTGCCAGCAGTTTATGGGGGGAGGGAGGCTACACCTTC; CDR3aa: CASSLWGEGGYTF
d_gene: .; v_gene: TRBV11-3; j_gene: TRBJ2-4; abundance: .; CDR3nt: TGTGCCAGCAGCCCCCTAATCAAAAACATTCAGTACTTC; CDR3aa: CASSPLIKNIQYF
d_gene: TRBD1; v_gene: TRBV12-3/TRBV12-4; j_gene: TRBJ1-2; abundance: .; CDR3nt: TGTGCCAGCAGTCCGGGGACAGGGTTCGGCTACACCTTC; CDR3aa: CASSPGTGFGYTF
d_gene: .; v_gene: TRBV6-1; j_gene: TRBJ1-2; abundance: .; CDR3nt: TGTGCCAGCAGTGAATATGTTCAGGGTGTCTATGGCTACACCTTC; CDR3aa: CASSEYVQGVYGYTF
d_gene: TRBD1; v_gene: TRBV18; j_gene: TRBJ2-1; abundance: .; CDR3nt: TGTGCCAGCTCGGCCTCGACAGGGCTCTCCTACAATGAGCAGTTCTTC; CDR3aa: CASSASTGLSYNEQFF
d_gene: TRBD1; v_gene: TRBV2; j_gene: TRBJ2-3; abundance: once; CDR3nt: TGTGCCAGCAGTACCGGACAGGGGGCTAATACGCAGTATTTT; CDR3aa: CASSTGQGANTQYF
d_gene: .; v_gene: TRBV27; j_gene: TRBJ1-1; abundance: .; CDR3nt: TGTGCCAGCAGTTTCCGACACGCCACTGAAGCTTTCTTT; CDR3aa: CASSFRHATEAFF
d_gene: .; v_gene: TRBV7-2; j_gene: TRBJ1-2; abundance: .; CDR3nt: TGTGCCAGCAGTTCTAAAGTGGACACTTTCTATGGCTACACCTTC; CDR3aa: CASSSKVDTFYGYTF
d_gene: .; v_gene: TRBV7-2; j_gene: TRBJ2-6; abundance: once; CDR3nt: TGTGCCAGCAGCATCAGAAGCTCTGGGGCCAACGTCCTGACTTTC; CDR3aa: CASSIRSSGANVLTF
d_gene: TRBD2; v_gene: TRBV11-1; j_gene: TRBJ2-3; abundance: .; CDR3nt: TGTGCCACGAGTCGCGGGGGGGCCGAAGATACGCAGTATTTT; CDR3aa: CATSRGGAEDTQYF
d_gene: TRBD1; v_gene: TRBV5-4; j_gene: TRBJ2-7; abundance: .; CDR3nt: TGTGCCAGCAGCCTGACAGGGGGTCCAAACGAGCAGTACTTC; CDR3aa: CASSLTGGPNEQYF
d_gene: .; v_gene: TRBV7-5; j_gene: TRBJ1-4; abundance: .; CDR3nt: TGTGCCAGAAGCTTCGAAAGGGGAGGAACTAATGAAAAACTGTTTTTT; CDR3aa: CARSFERGGTNEKLFF
d_gene: TRBD1; v_gene: TRBV28; j_gene: TRBJ2-7; abundance: .; CDR3nt: TGTGCCAGCAGCTCCACCGGACAGGTTTACGAGCAGTACTTC; CDR3aa: CASSSTGQVYEQYF
d_gene: TRBD1; v_gene: TRBV11-3; j_gene: TRBJ2-7; abundance: .; CDR3nt: TGTGCCAGCGGCCGGGACAGGGTCTACGAGCAGTACTTC; CDR3aa: CASGRDRVYEQYF
d_gene: TRBD1; v_gene: TRBV18; j_gene: TRBJ1-5; abundance: .; CDR3nt: TGTGCCAGCTCTCCAGACAGGGGTGGGCCCCAGCATTTT; CDR3aa: CASSPDRGGPQHF
d_gene: .; v_gene: TRBV12-5; j_gene: TRBJ2-1; abundance: .; CDR3nt: TGTGCTAGTGCGGAGGGAGTGGTGAATGAGCAGTTCTTC; CDR3aa: CASAEGVVNEQFF
d_gene: TRBD1; v_gene: TRBV14; j_gene: TRBJ1-6; abundance: .; CDR3nt: TGTGCCAGCAGCCAAGTCCCAGGGACAGGGTCACCCCTCCACTTT; CDR3aa: CASSQVPGTGSPLHF
d_gene: TRBD2; v_gene: TRBV18; j_gene: TRBJ2-7; abundance: .; CDR3nt: TGTGCCAGCTCACCGTCGATAGCGGGAGGATTGAACGAGCAGTACTTC; CDR3aa: CASSPSIAGGLNEQYF
d_gene: TRBD2; v_gene: TRBV4-3; j_gene: TRBJ2-1; abundance: .; CDR3nt: TGCGCCAGCAGCCTTGGGACTAGCGGGAGCTACAATGAGCAGTTCTTC; CDR3aa: CASSLGTSGSYNEQFF
d_gene: .; v_gene: TRBV6-5; j_gene: TRBJ1-2; abundance: .; CDR3nt: TGTGCCAGCAGTTTTGGACAGAGCTATGGCTACACCTTC; CDR3aa: CASSFGQSYGYTF
d_gene: TRBD1; v_gene: TRBV5-6; j_gene: TRBJ1-5; abundance: .; CDR3nt: TGTGCCAGCAGCTTAACAGGGGGCAGACAGCCCCAGCATTTT; CDR3aa: CASSLTGGRQPQHF
d_gene: .; v_gene: TRBV2; j_gene: TRBJ2-1; abundance: .; CDR3nt: TGTGCCAGCAGTCGGACTGCGGGGCGCAGTGAGCAGTTCTTC; CDR3aa: CASSRTAGRSEQFF
d_gene: TRBD2; v_gene: TRBV4-1; j_gene: TRBJ2-7; abundance: .; CDR3nt: TGCGCCAGCAGCCAAGATCAGGGGACTAGCGGGAGATACGAGCAGTACTTC; CDR3aa: CASSQDQGTSGRYEQYF
d_gene: TRBD2; v_gene: TRBV7-7; j_gene: TRBJ2-5; abundance: .; CDR3nt: TGTGCCAGCAGCCGCGGACTAGCGGGGGGGAAAGAGACCCAGTACTTC; CDR3aa: CASSRGLAGGKETQYF